Below, 13 T cell receptor beta chains from the same sample are listed, as sequenced in a study of shared clonotypes between healthy human individuals. TCRdb's table, derived via immunoSEQ multiplex PCR, lists solely in-frame clones and lacks some. Of approximately 1.5 million clones listed, 98% were seen once; the top ten hold roughly 0.45%. Sequencing used naive CD4+ T cells sorted from blood. Specified subset: CD45RA+ positively selected. The receptors derive from a man younger than 40 in good health.

The chain recombines TRBV6-5 with TRBJ2-3; D gene ambiguous. CDR3 length equals 12 residues. V lost 6 bases and J lost 2, with 6 bases in between. Germline V gene sequence: CDR1 MNHEY, CDR2 SVGAGI. The CDR3 sequence: CASRTHTDTQYF. The CDR3 DNA reads TGTGCCAGCAGGACCCACACAGATACGCAGTATTTT.

The chain uses TRBV9 and TRBJ1-2; TRBD1 agrees at 7 bases. There are 16 residues in the CDR3. The V gene end was trimmed by 0 bases and the J gene end by 6 bases; junction bases not matched to a gene: 11. CDR1 and CDR2 (germline): SGDLS, YYNGEE. In DNA, the CDR3 is TGTGCCAGCAGCGTAGGACTACAGGGGACTTCGGATGGCTACACCTTC. Its protein is CASSVGLQGTSDGYTF.

Notes on this clone: This specimen includes other DNA sequences encoding the same CDR3. The chain carries TRBV28 and TRBJ2-7, with D unclear. This CDR3 comprises 14 residues. Germline V gene sequence: CDR1 MDHEN, CDR2 SYDVKM. V shed 3 bases and J shed 0 bases, with 9 bases lying between them. The CDR3: CASSLSGPSYEQYF. CDR3 in DNA: TGTGCCAGCAGTTTGTCCGGGCCCTCCTACGAGCAGTACTTC.

The chain links TRBV7-9 to TRBJ2-6; TRBD1 agrees at 9 bases. This CDR3 has 16 residues. From germline, CDR1 is SEHNR and CDR2 FQNEAQ (reference sequence). V lost 5 bases, J lost 1 base, and 3 bases stayed unmatched. CDR3 protein: CASSIGQGSGANVLTF. The CDR3 DNA reads as TGTGCCAGCAGCATAGGACAGGGGTCTGGGGCCAACGTCCTGACTTTC.

The chain recombines TRBV9 with TRBJ2-7; unclear D gene. CDR1 is SGDLS, CDR2 YYNGEE, per germline. CDR3 length: 15 residues. Trimming removed 2 bases from V and 5 bases from J, with 17 bases in between. The CDR3 region has the DNA TGTGCCAGCAGCGTCGGTAGGGCGTCGGAAGACGAGCAGTACTTC. The encoded protein is CASSVGRASEDEQYF. The full variable domain, with the rest looked up from reference TRBV9 and TRBJ2-7, is DSGVTQTPKHLITATGQRVTLRCSPRSGDLSVYWYQQSLDQGLQFLIQYYNGEERAKGNILERFSAQQFPDLHSELNLSSLELGDSALYFCASSVGRASEDEQYFGPGTRLTVT.

V is TRBV30 and J is TRBJ2-1; 8 bases are a match to TRBD2. This CDR3 is built from 14 residues. Germline CDR1 is GTSNPN and CDR2 is SVGIG (reference sequence). V gave up 5 bases and J gave up 8 bases; unmatched junction bases: 11. The CDR3 loop reads CAWGSGGSVDEQFF. In nucleotides, the CDR3 is TGTGCCTGGGGCAGCGGGGGCTCTGTTGATGAGCAGTTCTTC.

J is TRBJ2-1 and V is TRBV18, with unresolved D. V lost 2 bases and J 2 bases, leaving 7 bases between the germline ends. The CDR3 covers 14 residues. CDR1 is KGHSH, CDR2 LQKENI, per germline. The chain's CDR3 is CASSPRATYNEQFF. The CDR3 coding sequence is TGTGCCAGCTCACCAAGAGCAACCTACAATGAGCAGTTCTTC.

This clone appeared a single time. The chain couples TRBV14 to TRBJ2-5, with TRBD1 matching over 9 bases. V was clipped by 4 bases and J by 1 base; unmatched bases: 7. CDR1 SGHDN and CDR2 FVKESK come from the germline V gene. The CDR3 is made up of 16 amino acids. The CDR3 DNA is TGTGCCAGCAGCCCCCGGGACAGGGTTATCCAAGAGACCCAGTACTTC. This gives the protein CASSPRDRVIQETQYF. Filled out from reference TRBV14 and TRBJ2-5, the complete variable domain reads EAGVTQFPSHSVIEKGQTVTLRCDPISGHDNLYWYRRVMGKEIKFLLHFVKESKQDESGMPNNRFLAERTGGTYSTLKVQPAELEDSGVYFCASSPRDRVIQETQYFGPGTRLLVL.

The V gene is TRBV18, the J gene TRBJ2-7; TRBD2 is a possible D gene (5 bases). Germline CDR1 is KGHSH and CDR2 is LQKENI. The V and J ends lost 4 bases and 0 bases respectively, with 7 bases between them. CDR3 size: 13 residues. DNA for the CDR3: TGTGCCAGCTCACTAGGGAGCTCCTACGAGCAGTACTTC. This sequence encodes CASSLGSSYEQYF.

The chain joins TRBV5-1 to TRBJ2-1; D could derive from TRBD1 or TRBD2 (5 bases each). Germline values: CDR1 SGHRS, CDR2 YFSETQ. V lost 4 bases to trimming and J lost 10 bases, with 21 bases between them. This CDR3 region has 15 residues. CDR3 nucleotide sequence: TGCGCCAGCAGCCCGGGACGGAACGCATTTAGGGAGCAGTTCTTC. It yields the protein CASSPGRNAFREQFF.

This rearrangement joins TRBV19 to TRBJ2-7, with 8 nucleotides matching TRBD1. Germline V gene lookup returns CDR1 LNHDA and CDR2 SQIVND (reference sequence). V lost 4 bases and J lost 7; bases outside the gene matches: 15. The CDR3 has 16 amino acids. The CDR3 here is CASSTLPGQGGKEQYF. In DNA form, the CDR3 reads TGTGCCAGTAGTACTCTTCCCGGACAGGGAGGAAAAGAGCAGTACTTC.

J is TRBJ1-2 and V is TRBV23-1, with a tentative D call TRBD1 (5 bases). TRBV23-1 falls under the ORF class, with uncertain function. Trimming shortened V by 2 bases and J by 5 bases, and 12 bases separated the two germline ends. The CDR3 is 14 amino acids. The CDR3 region is CASSQHRDFYGYTF. CDR3 bases: TGCGCCAGCAGTCAACACCGGGACTTTTATGGCTACACCTTC.

The gene calls are TRBV10-3 and TRBJ1-5; D is uncertain. Deletions cut 0 bases from V and 0 bases from J, with 9 bases between. This CDR3 has 16 amino acids. Germline CDR1 and CDR2: ENHRY and SYGVKD. The CDR3 region is CAISESGPNSNQPQHF. The CDR3, as DNA: TGTGCCATCAGTGAGTCAGGGCCGAATAGCAATCAGCCCCAGCATTTT.